The entry below describes one TCR beta chain. Its antigen specificity is not known. Base quality data are lacking; no much larger clone is found one base away. The immunoSEQ Assay, a bias-controlled multiplex PCR, was used to amplify TCRbeta CDR3 regions from genomic DNA. The original methods were these. The number of nucleated cells in each sample was estimated from the amplification of reference gene primers within the assay. Sequence reads were collapsed and filtered to measure the absolute abundance of every unique TCRbeta CDR3 rearrangement. For each sample, productive Simpson clonality was calculated by taking the square root of Simpson's diversity index across productive rearrangements. Imported from immuneACCESS, the table was reduced by TCRdb to in-frame sequences with V and J called. These copies leave out some clones; in studies compared against another copy, an unresolved V gene accounts for under half, and the cause of the remainder is not known. The DNA was the basis for D and trimming; V, J and clone size are from that table. This sample comprises under 400,000 clones, over 75% of them detected only once. Of the sample, more than 9% is held by the ten largest clones.

This record belongs to a study of blood T cell repertoires in COVID-19 (TCRdb year 2020). General notes on the study: The collaborator samples originated in the United States, Italy and Spain and spanned the acute and convalescent phases of COVID-19. The prospective study material was composed of cDNA or gDNA derived from T cells, B-cell-depleted T cells, or PBMCs. Subjects who had been exposed to COVID-19, were actively infected with it, or had recovered from it provided the deeply sampled blood TCRbeta repertoires that made up the dataset. The repertoires were released in a freely available public database intended as a resource for research on the immune response to SARS-CoV-2. Samples were obtained from the ongoing ImmuneRACE study (first 160 participants) and from roughly 1,300 subjects provided by 6 global collaborators. A de-identified subject ID, COVID-19 status, age in years and sex were almost always included in the sample metadata. HLA class I and class II types, where available, came from metadata supplied by the sample provider rather than from assay-based typing. Broader findings and caveats from the paper: Clinical and demographic metadata were provided uncurated, with the amount varying by source and participant.

The V and J ends are trimmed by 0 bases and 8 bases, leaving 16 bases between them. CDR1 and CDR2 were assigned from the germline V gene (reference sequence) as LNHDA and SQIVND. The CDR3 sequence holds 16 residues, the cysteine and phenylalanine included. Just CDR3 DNA is preserved here, 48 bases in frame from base 1. One collaborating source in Seattle enrolled patients during active infection and followed them longitudinally through the course of disease. Each collaborating institution followed its own protocols to collect whole blood in K2EDTA tubes. For TCRbeta analysis, collaborator samples were shipped as frozen whole blood, as isolated PBMCs, or as DNA extracted from either sample type.

The sequence links TRBV19 to TRBJ1-4; TRBD1 is a weak D gene call, 5 bases matching. The receptor's source is a woman aged 25 to 39 with COVID-19, enrolled during active disease. The sequenced sample consisted of peripheral blood. For the CDR3, the sequence is CASSIELAGEDEKLFF. The base sequence is TGTGCCAGTAGTATAGAACTGGCGGGGGAGGACGAAAAACTGTTTTTT.